A selection of T cell receptor beta chains follows, all from one sample in a study of shared clonotypes between healthy human individuals. TCRdb keeps only in-frame clones here, not all; method: immunoSEQ multiplex PCR. There are hundreds of thousands of clones in the sample; 92% occur only once, and nearly 25% lies in the top ten. Specimen: naive CD8+ T cells sorted from blood. All receptors come from a man aged 30-40 years in good health. Both conserved end residues are part of each CDR3. A D gene is named only where the DNA matches it firmly. A clone size is listed for some rows: how often the clone was seen (once, few, many), or a class if it is expanded.

v_call	j_call	d_call	clone_size	cdr3_length	cdr3_nt	cdr3_aa
TRBV7-3	TRBJ2-5	TRBD2	.	13	TGTGCCAGCAGCTTAACGAAGACTAGCGGGCTCAACTTC	CASSLTKTSGLNF
TRBV7-8	TRBJ2-1	.	.	15	TGTGCCAGCAGCTTAGTCAGGGGCAACTACAATGAGCAGTTCTTC	CASSLVRGNYNEQFF
TRBV18	TRBJ2-1	.	.	14	TGTGCCAGCTCACCACCGACTGGCTACAATGAGCAGTTCTTC	CASSPPTGYNEQFF
TRBV5-8	TRBJ2-7	TRBD2	.	15	TGTGCCAGCAGCGCCGGGACTAGCGGGAGGGACGAGCAGTACTTC	CASSAGTSGRDEQYF
TRBV27	TRBJ1-2	TRBD1	.	15	TGTGCCAGCAGTCCCCGGACAGGGAGTTCCTCTGGCTACACCTTC	CASSPRTGSSSGYTF
TRBV2	TRBJ1-4	.	.	16	TGTGCCAGCAGATCGATAGATCTGAGAGCGGATGAAAAACTGTTTTTT	CASRSIDLRADEKLFF
TRBV27	TRBJ1-2	.	.	17	TGTGCCAGCAGTTTATCCCCGCGCGGGGCGGGGCCTTATGGCTACACCTTC	CASSLSPRGAGPYGYTF
TRBV9	TRBJ2-1	TRBD1	.	21	TGTGCCAGCAGCGGCCGGTGGGACAGGGGGAAGGCCAACGTAGTGTTCAATGAGCAGTTCTTC	CASSGRWDRGKANVVFNEQFF
TRBV28	TRBJ2-1	.	.	15	TGTGCCAGCACCCTCACGGGGACTGGGGTCAATGAGCAGTTCTTC	CASTLTGTGVNEQFF
TRBV5-8	TRBJ2-1	.	.	15	TGTGCCAGCAGCTTGTCTCACAGAAACTACAATGAGCAGTTCTTC	CASSLSHRNYNEQFF
TRBV29-1	TRBJ2-1	.	.	13	TGCAGCGCCCGGGACTCGGACTACAATGAGCAGTTCTTC	CSARDSDYNEQFF
TRBV29-1	TRBJ1-1	TRBD1	.	15	TGCAGCGTTGAGTTGGGTGGCAGGGGGTTCGCTGAAGCTTTCTTT	CSVELGGRGFAEAFF
TRBV7-9	TRBJ2-7	TRBD2	.	19	TGTGCCAGCAGCTTAGAAGGATTGTTAGCGGGAGCCATTTCCTACGAGCAGTACTTC	CASSLEGLLAGAISYEQYF
TRBV7-7	TRBJ2-1	.	many	14	TGTGCCAGCAGCCCCCTAGGGGCCTACAATGAGCAGTTCTTC	CASSPLGAYNEQFF
TRBV14	TRBJ2-7	TRBD1	.	14	TGTGCCAGCAGCCAGGGACAGGGAAGCTACGAGCAGTACTTC	CASSQGQGSYEQYF
TRBV11-2	TRBJ2-7	TRBD1	.	16	TGTGCCAGCAGCTTATCGGAGGACAGGGGAACCTACGAGCAGTACTTC	CASSLSEDRGTYEQYF
TRBV27	TRBJ2-7	.	.	11	TGTGCCAGCAGGAAGGGGTACGAGCAGTACTTC	CASRKGYEQYF
TRBV4-3	TRBJ2-2	.	.	14	TGCGCCAGCAGCCAAGGTGCTTTTGCCGGGGAGCTGTTTTTT	CASSQGAFAGELFF
TRBV27	TRBJ1-1	TRBD1	.	15	TGTGCCAGCTCCGGAGATCCGGGACAGTACACTGAAGCTTTCTTT	CASSGDPGQYTEAFF
TRBV2	TRBJ2-1	TRBD2	.	17	TGTGCCAGCAGTACCCTTCCTAGCGGGAGGGCCATCAATGAGCAGTTCTTC	CASSTLPSGRAINEQFF
TRBV13	TRBJ2-3	.	few	13	TGTGCCAGCAGCTTAGGGGGTACAGATACGCAGTATTTT	CASSLGGTDTQYF
TRBV4-1	TRBJ2-7	TRBD2	.	14	TGCGCCAGCAGCCAAGAACGGGAGGCCTACGAGCAGTACTTC	CASSQEREAYEQYF
TRBV4-3	TRBJ2-5	.	.	13	TGCGCCAGCAGCCAAGACAGTCAAGAGACCCAGTACTTC	CASSQDSQETQYF
TRBV7-2	TRBJ2-1	TRBD2	.	13	TGTGCTACCCAGGCGGGAGGGCCCTATGAGCAGTTCTTC	CATQAGGPYEQFF